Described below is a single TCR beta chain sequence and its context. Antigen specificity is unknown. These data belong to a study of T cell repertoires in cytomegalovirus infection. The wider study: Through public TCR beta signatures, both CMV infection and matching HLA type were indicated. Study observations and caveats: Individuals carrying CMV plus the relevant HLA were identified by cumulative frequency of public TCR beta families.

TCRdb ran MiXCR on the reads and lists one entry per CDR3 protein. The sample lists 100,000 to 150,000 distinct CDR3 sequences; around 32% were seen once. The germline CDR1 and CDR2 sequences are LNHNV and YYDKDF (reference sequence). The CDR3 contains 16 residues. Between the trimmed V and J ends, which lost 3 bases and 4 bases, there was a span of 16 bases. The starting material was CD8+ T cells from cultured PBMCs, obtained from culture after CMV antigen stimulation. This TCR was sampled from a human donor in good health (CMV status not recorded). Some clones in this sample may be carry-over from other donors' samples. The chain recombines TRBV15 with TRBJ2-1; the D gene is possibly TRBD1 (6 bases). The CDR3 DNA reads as TGTGCCACCAGCAGGGATAATGGACAGTTATACAATGAGCAGTTCTTC. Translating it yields CATSRDNGQLYNEQFF.